These T cell receptor beta chains were read from a single sample in a study of shared clonotypes between healthy human individuals. The data were produced by immunoSEQ multiplex PCR, yet TCRdb's version contains in-frame clones alone and is incomplete. The repertoire holds roughly 2,000,000 clones, roughly 94% seen once, with roughly 1.2% in the top ten. The sample comprised naive CD8+ T cells sorted from blood. These receptors all come from a young man in good health. The CDR3 runs from the conserved cysteine through the conserved F or W. A D gene is named only where the DNA matches it firmly.

V,J,D,DNA,CDR3
TRBV7-8,TRBJ2-1,NA,TGTGCCAGCAGCTCAGGACAGCTCTACAATGAGCAGTTCTTC,CASSSGQLYNEQFF
TRBV28,TRBJ1-2,TRBD1,TGTGCCAGCAGTTTGCCCGGGACAGGAGATGGCTACACCTTC,CASSLPGTGDGYTF
TRBV6-5,TRBJ2-1,NA,TGTGCCAGCAGTTCGGACCTAGAGCAGTTCTTC,CASSSDLEQFF
TRBV9,TRBJ2-2,NA,TGTGCCAGCAGCGTCCGTGCGAACACCGGGGAGCTGTTTTTT,CASSVRANTGELFF
TRBV14,TRBJ2-5,NA,TGTGCCAGCAGCCACGGAGACGGCACAGCGGAGACCCAGTACTTC,CASSHGDGTAETQYF
TRBV5-1,TRBJ2-7,NA,TGCGCCAGCAGCTTGGGGGGGAGCGAGGAATACCCTTTTTACGAGCAGTACTTC,CASSLGGSEEYPFYEQYF
TRBV19,TRBJ2-7,NA,TGTGCCAGTAGTATATTCGGCGGGGATGGCTACGAGCAGTACTTC,CASSIFGGDGYEQYF
TRBV30,TRBJ2-2,TRBD1,TGTGCCTGGAGTGCCCCGGGACAGATGAACACCGGGGAGCTGTTTTTT,CAWSAPGQMNTGELFF
TRBV6-5,TRBJ2-2,NA,TGTGCCAGCAGTTACGGTATAGGAGGGGAGCTGTTTTTT,CASSYGIGGELFF
TRBV7-9,TRBJ2-7,TRBD2,TGTGCCAGCAGCTTAGCCGGACTAGGCTACGAGCAGTACTTC,CASSLAGLGYEQYF
TRBV27,TRBJ1-6,NA,TGTGCCACCTTGGGGGGGACGACCCTCCACTTT,CATLGGTTLHF
TRBV4-2,TRBJ1-2,TRBD1,TGTGCCAGCAGCCAAGTTGACAGGGGCTATGGCTACACCTTC,CASSQVDRGYGYTF
TRBV4-2,TRBJ2-1,TRBD2,TGTGCCAGCAGCCCTGGACTAGCGGTAGTGGACTTCTACAATGAGCAGTTCTTC,CASSPGLAVVDFYNEQFF
TRBV4-1,TRBJ1-2,NA,TGCGCCAGCAGCCAAGGCGGGTCTAACTATGGCTACACCTTC,CASSQGGSNYGYTF
TRBV27,TRBJ2-2,NA,TGTGCCAGCAGTCTAGGACAAGCCACCGGGGAGCTGTTTTTT,CASSLGQATGELFF
TRBV13,TRBJ2-3,NA,TGTGCCAGCAGTCAACTTAGCACAGATACGCAGTATTTT,CASSQLSTDTQYF
TRBV13,TRBJ1-2,TRBD1,TGTGCCAGCAGCTTAGGTGGACAGGATAACTATGGCTACACCTTC,CASSLGGQDNYGYTF